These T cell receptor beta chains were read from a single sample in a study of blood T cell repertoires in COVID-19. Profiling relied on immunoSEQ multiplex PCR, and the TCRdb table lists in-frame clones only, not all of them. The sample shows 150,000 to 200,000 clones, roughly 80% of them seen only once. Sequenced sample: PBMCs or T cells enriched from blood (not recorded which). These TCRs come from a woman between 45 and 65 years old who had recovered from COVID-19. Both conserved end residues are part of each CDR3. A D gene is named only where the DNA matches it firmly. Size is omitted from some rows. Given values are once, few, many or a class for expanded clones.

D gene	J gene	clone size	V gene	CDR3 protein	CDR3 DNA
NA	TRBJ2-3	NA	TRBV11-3	CASSNRGPYTDTQYF	TGTGCCAGCAGTAACCGCGGGCCATACACAGATACGCAGTATTTT
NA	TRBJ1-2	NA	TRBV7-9	CASSLQGTGGYTF	TGTGCCAGCAGCTTACAGGGGACGGGTGGCTACACCTTC
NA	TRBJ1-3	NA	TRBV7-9	CASSWSGKAGNTIYF	TGTGCCAGCAGCTGGTCGGGGAAGGCTGGAAACACCATATATTTT
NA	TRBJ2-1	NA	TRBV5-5	CASSSRGNEQFF	TGTGCCAGCAGCTCAAGGGGGAATGAGCAGTTCTTC
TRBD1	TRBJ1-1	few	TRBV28	CASSLDRPQAFF	TGTGCCAGCAGCTTGGACAGGCCCCAGGCTTTCTTT
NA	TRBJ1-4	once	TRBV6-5	CASEGEGEKLFF	TGTGCCAGCGAGGGGGAAGGGGAAAAACTGTTTTTT
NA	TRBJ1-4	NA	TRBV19	CASSIVGGSGGGVNEKLFF	TGTGCCAGTAGTATCGTTGGAGGGAGCGGGGGGGGAGTTAATGAAAAACTGTTTTTT
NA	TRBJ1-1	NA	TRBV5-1	CASSFQGRPDTEAFF	TGCGCCAGCAGCTTTCAGGGCCGACCCGACACTGAAGCTTTCTTT
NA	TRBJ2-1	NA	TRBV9	CASSVVGGRNEQFF	TGTGCCAGCAGCGTAGTTGGGGGCCGTAATGAGCAGTTCTTC
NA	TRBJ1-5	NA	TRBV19	CASSIIDKVAQPQHF	TGTGCCAGTAGTATAATAGACAAGGTGGCTCAGCCCCAGCATTTT
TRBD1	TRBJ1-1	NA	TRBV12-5	CASGEDRGRTEAFF	TGTGCTAGTGGTGAGGACAGGGGGCGGACTGAAGCTTTCTTT
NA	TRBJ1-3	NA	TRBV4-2	CASSHLIIAGNTIYF	TGTGCCAGCAGCCACCTTATCATAGCTGGAAACACCATATATTTT